This T cell receptor (beta chain) emerged from a study of identifying expanded T cells in peripheral blood. Germline V lookup: CDR1 SGHTA, CDR2 FQGTGA. V lost 1 base to trimming and J lost 5 bases, with 13 bases between them. The CDR3 consists of 15 residues. Clones were read by immunoSEQ multiplex PCR, and TCRdb kept only the in-frame ones, dropping some. The table records approximately 91,000 clones, around 88% of them present only once. Remarks on this clone: Its matching antigen is unknown.

The study, taken as a whole, reports: Technical replicates showed roughly 1.2 changed clones; around two weeks approximately 15; four weeks 19. Approximately two-week clone count variance significantly increased as total template count grew.

This receptor was taken from a person aged 18 to 69 in good health. The gene calls are TRBV7-3 and TRBJ2-3; D is perhaps TRBD1 or TRBD2 (5 bases each). The source material was blood. The CDR3 loop reads CASSLIGGGGDTQYF. In DNA form, the CDR3 reads TGTGCCAGCAGCTTAATTGGCGGTGGGGGAGATACGCAGTATTTT.